This T cell receptor beta chain was recorded in a study of cytomegalovirus exposure and HLA in healthy donors. Study in general: There were some 400 genotyped donors. Of these, 81% fell in the genetic ancestry cluster associated with self-reported Caucasian donors.

V was pared by 4 bases and J by 4 bases, with 11 bases of the junction left unmatched. Germline lookup yields CDR1 SGHRS and CDR2 YFSETQ. This CDR3 spans 16 amino acids. At collection, donors were nominally healthy, but unrecorded immune exposures were probable. The PCR had 60 Vbeta and 13 Jbeta primers. Repertoires were generated with immunoSEQ multiplex PCR, while TCRdb's copy carries only in-frame clones and drops some. The table shows tens of thousands of clones, with around 76% occurring only once. This clone showed up just once. The source of this sequence is a man aged 25 to 40 in good health and CMV-seropositive. The chain joins TRBV5-1 to TRBJ2-7; 10 positions agree with TRBD1. The sequencing sample was made of PBMCs. In DNA form, the CDR3 reads TGCGCCAGCAGCCTAGCCGGACAGGGGGGGACTTACGAGCAGTACTTC. As protein: CASSLAGQGGTYEQYF. The full variable domain, its missing parts supplied by reference TRBV5-1 and TRBJ2-7, is KAGVTQTPRYLIKTRGQQVTLSCSPISGHRSVSWYQQTPGQGLQFLFEYFSETQRNKGNFPGRFSGRQFSNSRSEMNVSTLELGDSALYLCASSLAGQGGTYEQYFGPGTRLTVT.